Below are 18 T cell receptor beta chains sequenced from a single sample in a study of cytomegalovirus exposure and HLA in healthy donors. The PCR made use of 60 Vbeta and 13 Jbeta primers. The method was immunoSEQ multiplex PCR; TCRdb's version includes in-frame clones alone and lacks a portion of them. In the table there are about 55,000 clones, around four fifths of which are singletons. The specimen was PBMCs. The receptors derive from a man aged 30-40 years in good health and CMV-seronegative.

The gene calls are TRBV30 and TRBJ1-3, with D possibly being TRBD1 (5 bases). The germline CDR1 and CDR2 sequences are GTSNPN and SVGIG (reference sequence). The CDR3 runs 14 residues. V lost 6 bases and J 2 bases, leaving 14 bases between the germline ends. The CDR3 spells CACQGPGAGNTIYF. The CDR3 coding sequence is TGTGCCTGTCAAGGCCCGGGGGCTGGAAACACCATATATTTT.

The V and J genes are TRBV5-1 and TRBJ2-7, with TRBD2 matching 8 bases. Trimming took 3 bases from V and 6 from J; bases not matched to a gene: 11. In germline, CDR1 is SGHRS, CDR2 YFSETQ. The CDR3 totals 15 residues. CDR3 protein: CASSSAGTSLPEQYF. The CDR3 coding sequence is TGCGCCAGCAGCTCAGCCGGGACTAGTCTCCCCGAGCAGTACTTC.

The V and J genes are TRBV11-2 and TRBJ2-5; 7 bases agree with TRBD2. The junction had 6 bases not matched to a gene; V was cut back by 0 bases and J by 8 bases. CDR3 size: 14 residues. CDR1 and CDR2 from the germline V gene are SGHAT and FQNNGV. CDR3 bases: TGTGCCAGCAGCTTAGATCGACTAGCTATTACCCAGTACTTC. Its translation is CASSLDRLAITQYF.

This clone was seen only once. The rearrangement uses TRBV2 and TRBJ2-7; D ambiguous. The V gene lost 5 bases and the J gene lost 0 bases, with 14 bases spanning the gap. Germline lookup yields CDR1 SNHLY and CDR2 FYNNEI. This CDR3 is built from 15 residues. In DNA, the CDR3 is TGTGCCAGCAGTCTAACTTACGGTAGCTCCTACGAGCAGTACTTC. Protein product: CASSLTYGSSYEQYF. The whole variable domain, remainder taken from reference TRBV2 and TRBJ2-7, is EPEVTQTPSHQVTQMGQEVILRCVPISNHLYFYWYRQILGQKVEFLVSFYNNEISEKSEIFDDQFSVERPDGSNFTLKIRSTKLEDSAMYFCASSLTYGSSYEQYFGPGTRLTVT.

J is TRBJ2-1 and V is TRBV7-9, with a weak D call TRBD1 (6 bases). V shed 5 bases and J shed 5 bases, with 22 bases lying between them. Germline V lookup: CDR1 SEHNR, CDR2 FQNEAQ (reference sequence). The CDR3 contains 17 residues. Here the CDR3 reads CASSRTYRVQGDNEQFF. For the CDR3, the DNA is TGTGCCAGCAGCCGTACTTACCGGGTACAGGGAGACAATGAGCAGTTCTTC.

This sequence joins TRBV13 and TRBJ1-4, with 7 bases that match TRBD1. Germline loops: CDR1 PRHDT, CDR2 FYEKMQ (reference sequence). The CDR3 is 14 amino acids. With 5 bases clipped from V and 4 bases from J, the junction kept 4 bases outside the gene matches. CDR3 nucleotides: TGTGCCAGCAGCCGGGACAGAGATAATGAAAAACTGTTTTTT. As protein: CASSRDRDNEKLFF.

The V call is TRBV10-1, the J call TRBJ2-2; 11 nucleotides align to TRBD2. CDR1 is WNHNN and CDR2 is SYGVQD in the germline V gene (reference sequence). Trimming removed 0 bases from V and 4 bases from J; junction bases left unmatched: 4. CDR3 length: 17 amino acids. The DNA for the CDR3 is TGCGCCAGCAGTGAGTCGGGACTAGCGGCGACCACCGGGGAGCTGTTTTTT. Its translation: CASSESGLAATTGELFF.

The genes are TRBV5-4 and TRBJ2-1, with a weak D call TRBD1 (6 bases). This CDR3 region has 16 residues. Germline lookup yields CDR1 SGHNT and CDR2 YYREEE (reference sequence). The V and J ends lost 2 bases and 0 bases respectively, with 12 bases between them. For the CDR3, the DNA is TGTGCCAGCAGCTTAGGACAGCCTTCCTCCTACAATGAGCAGTTCTTC. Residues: CASSLGQPSSYNEQFF.

The CDR3 coding sequence is TGTGCCAGCAGCCCAAAACCTTTCGTTGGACAGAGTTTCCGGAACACTGAAGCTTTCTTT. It translates to CASSPKPFVGQSFRNTEAFF. This chain links TRBV4-2 with TRBJ1-1, with D possibly being TRBD1 (6 bases). This CDR3 spans 20 amino acids. Trimming took off 4 bases at V and 1 base at J, with 28 bases between the two ends. Germline V CDR1 and CDR2: LGHNA, YNFKEQ.

This CDR3 reads CASSSQGAGNTIYF. CDR3 coding DNA: TGTGCCAGCAGCTCACAGGGGGCGGGAAACACCATATATTTT. The chain is built from TRBV7-2 and TRBJ1-3; TRBD1 aligns across 9 bases. Unmatched junction bases numbered 2, after V lost 4 bases and J lost 4 bases. The CDR3 is made up of 14 amino acids. Germline V gene lookup returns CDR1 SGHTA and CDR2 FQGNSA. Filled out from reference TRBV7-2 and TRBJ1-3, the complete variable domain reads GAGVSQSPSNKVTEKGKDVELRCDPISGHTALYWYRQSLGQGLEFLIYFQGNSAPDKSGLPSDRFSAERTGGSVSTLTIQRTQQEDSAVYLCASSSQGAGNTIYFGEGSWLTVV.

This chain's CDR3 is CASSPRGESDTQYF. The CDR3 nucleotides read TGTGCCAGCAGCCCCCGGGGGGAGTCAGATACGCAGTATTTT. The V gene is TRBV7-3, the J gene TRBJ2-3; 7 bases are a match to TRBD2. Trimming took 5 bases from V and 4 from J; bases not matched to a gene: 6. The CDR3 spans 14 residues. Per germline, CDR1 SGHTA and CDR2 FQGTGA. Complete variable domain (other parts from reference TRBV7-3 and TRBJ2-3): GAGVSQTPSNKVTEKGKYVELRCDPISGHTALYWYRQSLGQGPEFLIYFQGTGAADDSGLPNDRFFAVRPEGSVSTLKIQRTERGDSAVYLCASSPRGESDTQYFGPGTRLTVL.

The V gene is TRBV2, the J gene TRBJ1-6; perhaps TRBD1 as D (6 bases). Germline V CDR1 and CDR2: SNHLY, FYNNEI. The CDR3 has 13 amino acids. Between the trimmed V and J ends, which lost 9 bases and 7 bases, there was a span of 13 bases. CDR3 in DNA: TGTGCCAGTGGGGGCTATCCGAATTCACCCCTCCACTTT. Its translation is CASGGYPNSPLHF.

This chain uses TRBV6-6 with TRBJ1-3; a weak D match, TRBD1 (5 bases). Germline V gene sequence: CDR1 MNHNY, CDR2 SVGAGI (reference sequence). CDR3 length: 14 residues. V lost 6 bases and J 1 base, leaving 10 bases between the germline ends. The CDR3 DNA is TGTGCCAGCAGCCCACAGGCTTCTGGAAACACCATATATTTT. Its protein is CASSPQASGNTIYF.

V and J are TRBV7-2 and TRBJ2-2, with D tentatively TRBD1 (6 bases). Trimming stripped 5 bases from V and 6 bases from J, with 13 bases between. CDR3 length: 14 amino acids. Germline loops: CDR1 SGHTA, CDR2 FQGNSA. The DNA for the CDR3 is TGTGCCAGCAGCCAGGGGTTGGGGCCCGGGGAGCTGTTTTTT. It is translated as CASSQGLGPGELFF.

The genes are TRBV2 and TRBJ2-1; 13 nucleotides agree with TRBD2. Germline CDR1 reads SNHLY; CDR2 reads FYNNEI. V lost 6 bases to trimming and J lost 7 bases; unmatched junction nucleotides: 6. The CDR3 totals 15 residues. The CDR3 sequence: CASRATSGGSNEQFF. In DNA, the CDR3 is TGTGCCAGCAGGGCGACTAGCGGGGGGAGTAATGAGCAGTTCTTC. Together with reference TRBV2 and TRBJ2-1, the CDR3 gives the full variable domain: EPEVTQTPSHQVTQMGQEVILRCVPISNHLYFYWYRQILGQKVEFLVSFYNNEISEKSEIFDDQFSVERPDGSNFTLKIRSTKLEDSAMYFCASRATSGGSNEQFFGPGTRLTVL.

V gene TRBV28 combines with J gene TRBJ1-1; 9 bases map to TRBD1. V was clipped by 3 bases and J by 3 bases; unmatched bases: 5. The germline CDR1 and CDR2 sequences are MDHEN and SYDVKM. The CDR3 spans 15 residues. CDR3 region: CASSFPRTGDTEAFF. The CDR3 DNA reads TGTGCCAGCAGTTTCCCCAGGACAGGGGACACTGAAGCTTTCTTT.

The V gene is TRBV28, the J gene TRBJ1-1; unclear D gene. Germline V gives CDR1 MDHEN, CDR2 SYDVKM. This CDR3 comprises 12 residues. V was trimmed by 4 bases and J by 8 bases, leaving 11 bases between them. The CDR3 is CASSSGGREAFF. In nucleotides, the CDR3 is TGTGCCAGCAGTTCCGGTGGCAGGGAAGCTTTCTTT. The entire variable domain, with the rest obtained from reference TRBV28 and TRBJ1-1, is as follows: DVKVTQSSRYLVKRTGEKVFLECVQDMDHENMFWYRQDPGLGLRLIYFSYDVKMKEKGDIPEGYSVSREKKERFSLILESASTNQTSMYLCASSSGGREAFFGQGTRLTVV.

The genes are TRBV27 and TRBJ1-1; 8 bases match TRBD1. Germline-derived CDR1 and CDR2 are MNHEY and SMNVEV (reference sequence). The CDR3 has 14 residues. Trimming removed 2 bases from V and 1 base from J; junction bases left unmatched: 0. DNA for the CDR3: TGTGCCAGCAGTTTACAGGGGGCGAACACTGAAGCTTTCTTT. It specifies CASSLQGANTEAFF.